This T cell receptor beta chain was documented in a study of T cell responses to AZD1222 COVID-19 vaccine. Broader study findings: A mostly white British donor set with more females was recruited, and clonal diversity was possibly underestimated. There were vaccine-associated CD4 TCRs across spike, dominant at 160-218 and 743-854.

Using immunoSEQ multiplex PCR, the repertoire was profiled, and TCRdb retains in-frame clones only, with some absent. This table holds 150,000 to 160,000 clones, over 80% found once. The CDR3 is 15 amino acids. Germline V CDR1 and CDR2: MNHEY, SVGEGT. The V and J ends lost 5 bases and 4 bases respectively, with 15 bases between them. About this clone itself: Its specificity is not known.

The clonotype was recovered from an adult who received the AZD1222 COVID-19 vaccine. Sample: peripheral blood, taken 28 days after the second AZD1222 dose. V is TRBV6-2 or TRBV6-3 and J is TRBJ2-1; tentatively, D is TRBD2 (5 bases). This chain's CDR3 is CASSRLRQMYNEQFF. CDR3 sequence (DNA): TGTGCCAGCAGTAGACTACGGCAGATGTACAATGAGCAGTTCTTC.